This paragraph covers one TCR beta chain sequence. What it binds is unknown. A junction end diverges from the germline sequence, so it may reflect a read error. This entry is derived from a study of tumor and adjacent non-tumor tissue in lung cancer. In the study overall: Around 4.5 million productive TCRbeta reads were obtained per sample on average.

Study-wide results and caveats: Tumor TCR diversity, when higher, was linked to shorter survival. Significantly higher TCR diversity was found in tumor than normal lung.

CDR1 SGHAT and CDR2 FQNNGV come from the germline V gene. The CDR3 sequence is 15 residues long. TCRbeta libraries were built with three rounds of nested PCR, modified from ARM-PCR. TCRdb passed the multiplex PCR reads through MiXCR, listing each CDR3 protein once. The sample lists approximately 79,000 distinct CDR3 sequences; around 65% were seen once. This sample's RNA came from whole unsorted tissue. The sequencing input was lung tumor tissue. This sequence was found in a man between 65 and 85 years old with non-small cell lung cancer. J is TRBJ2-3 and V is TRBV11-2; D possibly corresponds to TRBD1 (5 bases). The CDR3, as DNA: TGTGCCAGAAGCCCCACAGGAATCCGTACGGATATGCAGTATTTT. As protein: CARSPTGIRTDMQYF.